The 28 T cell receptor beta chains reported below all come from one sample, sequenced in a study of beta chain features in type 1 diabetes. The authors reverse transcribed all of the isolated RNA, so sequencing captured expressed TCRB transcripts. Only in-frame clones appear in the TCRdb table, and some are missing; sequencing was by immunoSEQ multiplex PCR. The top ten clones hold approximately 0.038% of a sample with under 450,000 clones, roughly 14% of them seen once. Material: naive CD4+ T cells from blood. The receptors were gathered from a man between 25 and 39 years old in good health.

The J gene is TRBJ2-7, the V gene TRBV7-9, with 11 positions matching TRBD2. This CDR3 contains 17 residues. Germline V gene data show CDR1 as SEHNR and CDR2 as FQNEAQ (reference sequence). J was trimmed by 0 bases and V by 0 bases; bases with no gene match: 4. CDR3 residues: CASSLARLAGSSYEQYV. Written as DNA, the CDR3 is TGTGCCAGCAGCTTAGCCCGACTAGCGGGGAGCTCCTACGAGCAGTACGTC.

This clone was counted between two and nine times. The rearrangement links TRBV7-2 to TRBJ2-3; TRBD1 might be the D (6 bases). Germline V gives CDR1 SGHTA, CDR2 FQGNSA. The CDR3 loop spans 15 amino acids. V was clipped by 1 base and J by 1 base, with 9 bases between them. CDR3 amino acids: CASSLGPGGTDTQYF. CDR3 coding DNA: TGTGCCAGCAGCTTAGGTCCAGGGGGCACAGATACGCAGTATTTT.

The chain has TRBV29-1 and TRBJ1-5, with D uncertain. Trimming pared 4 bases from V and 7 bases from J, leaving 11 bases between. Germline CDR1 reads SQVTM; CDR2 reads ANQGSEA. This CDR3 spans 12 amino acids. The CDR3 bases are TGCAGCGTTGGCTTCGTGGGGCAGCCCCAGCATTTT. Translated: CSVGFVGQPQHF.

The rearrangement uses TRBV23-1 and TRBJ1-4; 7 positions match TRBD1. TRBV23-1 is labeled an ORF, and its function is uncertain. The V gene end was trimmed by 10 bases and the J gene end by 7 bases; junction bases not matched to a gene: 9. The CDR3 extends over 13 amino acids. This CDR3 reads CATLQGVGEKLFF. DNA of the CDR3: TGCGCCACCCTGCAGGGGGTTGGTGAAAAACTGTTTTTT.

V and J are TRBV10-3 and TRBJ1-2; D call uncertain. V was cut by 2 bases and J by 4 bases, with 11 bases left in between. CDR1 and CDR2 from the germline V gene are ENHRY and SYGVKD. The CDR3 totals 14 residues. CDR3 in DNA: TGTGCCATCAGTGAGAGAGGGCCCAGCTATGGCTACACCTTC. Translating gives CAISERGPSYGYTF.

This clone was picked up a small number of times. The CDR3 sequence is CASSPPDIRNEQFF. In DNA form, the CDR3 reads TGCGCCAGCAGCCCTCCGGACATTCGCAATGAGCAGTTCTTC. The chain recombines TRBV5-1 with TRBJ2-1, with D possibly TRBD1 on 5 matching bases. The CDR3 has 14 residues. The germline V gene has CDR1 SGHRS and CDR2 YFSETQ. Trimming took off 4 bases at V and 6 bases at J, with 14 bases between the two ends.

The genes are TRBV5-1 and TRBJ2-1; TRBD1 aligns across 7 bases. The CDR3 has 15 residues. J was trimmed by 2 bases and V by 1 base; bases with no gene match: 3. CDR1 SGHRS and CDR2 YFSETQ come from the germline V gene. The CDR3 here is CASSLITGAYNEQFF. Written as DNA, the CDR3 is TGCGCCAGCAGCTTGATTACAGGGGCCTACAATGAGCAGTTCTTC.

This clone has only a few counts. The genes are TRBV6-5 and TRBJ2-6; the D is unclear. The CDR3 has 14 amino acids. V was shortened by 5 bases and J by 2 bases, with 7 bases between the two germline ends. Germline V lookup: CDR1 MNHEY, CDR2 SVGAGI. The DNA for the CDR3 is TGTGCCAGCAGTCCCCCCCCTGGGGCCAACGTCCTGACTTTC. Translated: CASSPPPGANVLTF.

This clone was observed a handful of times. This chain links TRBV25-1 with TRBJ2-3; D remains unclear. V gave up 2 bases and J gave up 9 bases, with 15 bases separating them. The V gene's germline CDR1 is MGHDK and CDR2 SYGVNS. The CDR3 has 14 amino acids. CDR3 nucleotide sequence: TGTGCCAGCAGTGAAGGAAGCGAGCTTAACACGCAGTATTTT. Its protein product is CASSEGSELNTQYF. Full variable domain (missing parts from reference TRBV25-1 and TRBJ2-3): EADIYQTPRYLVIGTGKKITLECSQTMGHDKMYWYQQDPGMELHLIHYSYGVNSTEKGDLSSESTVSRIRTEHFPLTLESARPSHTSQYLCASSEGSELNTQYFGPGTRLTVL.

The chain employs TRBV6-5 and TRBJ2-3; D remains unclear. V was clipped by 2 bases and J by 7 bases, with 10 bases between them. Per germline, CDR1 MNHEY and CDR2 SVGAGI. This CDR3 has 13 residues. The CDR3 sequence is CASSYRSRNTQYF. CDR3 bases: TGTGCCAGCAGTTACCGATCCCGAAATACGCAGTATTTT.

This clone was detected a few times. The V call is TRBV7-9, the J call TRBJ1-4; D call uncertain. The V end was cut by 5 bases, the J end by 6 bases, with 10 bases between. CDR1 is SEHNR and CDR2 is FQNEAQ in the germline V gene (reference sequence). The CDR3 loop spans 13 amino acids. DNA for the CDR3: TGTGCCAGCAGCCCGGACGGACATGAAAAACTGTTTTTT. Encoded protein: CASSPDGHEKLFF. Full variable domain (missing parts from reference TRBV7-9 and TRBJ1-4): DTGVSQNPRHKITKRGQNVTFRCDPISEHNRLYWYRQTLGQGPEFLTYFQNEAQLEKSRLLSDRFSAERPKGSFSTLEIQRTEQGDSAMYLCASSPDGHEKLFFGSGTQLSVL.

This clone was observed a handful of times. The chain couples TRBV19 to TRBJ2-5; 7 bases are a match to TRBD1. CDR3 size: 14 residues. Germline values: CDR1 LNHDA, CDR2 SQIVND (reference sequence). V trimming: 8 bases; J trimming: 0 bases; junction bases outside the gene matches: 6. The CDR3, as DNA: TGTGCCAGTCAATCGGGGACAGACCAAGAGACCCAGTACTTC. It encodes CASQSGTDQETQYF.

This clone was picked up a small number of times. The chain is built from TRBV2 and TRBJ2-2; a possible D gene is TRBD1 (5 bases). V was clipped by 7 bases and J by 2 bases, with 14 bases between them. CDR3 length: 15 residues. The germline CDR1 and CDR2 sequences are SNHLY and FYNNEI. The CDR3 DNA reads as TGTGCCAGCAATGTAAGGGGCCTCAACACCGGGGAGCTGTTTTTT. Protein sequence: CASNVRGLNTGELFF.

The rearrangement joins TRBV18 to TRBJ1-3; tentatively, D is TRBD1 (6 bases). CDR3 length: 16 residues. Trimming removed 3 bases from V and 0 bases from J, with 12 bases in between. Germline V gives CDR1 KGHSH, CDR2 LQKENI. The CDR3 DNA reads as TGTGCCAGCTCACCTCGGGACACTGTCTCTGGAAACACCATATATTTT. Amino acids: CASSPRDTVSGNTIYF.

This rearrangement joins TRBV9 to TRBJ2-5; a weak D match, TRBD2 (7 bases). Trimming removed 6 bases at V and 9 bases at J, with 24 bases between. The CDR3 is 15 amino acids. CDR1 and CDR2 from the germline V gene are SGDLS and YYNGEE. The CDR3: CASIPCGGSLRAQYF. Written as DNA, the CDR3 is TGTGCCAGCATTCCTTGCGGGGGCTCACTTAGGGCCCAGTACTTC.

In its sample, this clone was seen once. The CDR3 region is CASSLQGGSYEQYF. DNA for the CDR3: TGTGCCAGCAGCTTACAAGGGGGCTCCTACGAGCAGTACTTC. The rearrangement uses TRBV11-2 and TRBJ2-7; D may be TRBD1 (6 bases). The CDR3 covers 14 residues. The germline V gene has CDR1 SGHAT and CDR2 FQNNGV. Trimming removed 2 bases at V and 0 bases at J, with 8 bases between. Full variable domain (outside the CDR3, taken from reference TRBV11-2 and TRBJ2-7): EAGVAQSPRYKIIEKRQSVAFWCNPISGHATLYWYQQILGQGPKLLIQFQNNGVVDDSQLPKDRFSAERLKGVDSTLKIQPAKLEDSAVYLCASSLQGGSYEQYFGPGTRLTVT.

This clone was observed a few times. V and J are TRBV30 and TRBJ1-1, with 7 bases matching TRBD1. The V gene end was trimmed by 2 bases and the J gene end by 1 base; junction bases not matched to a gene: 7. The CDR3 is 15 residues long. CDR1 is GTSNPN, CDR2 SVGIG, per germline (reference sequence). The CDR3: CAWSFSGTANTEAFF. The CDR3 DNA reads as TGTGCCTGGAGTTTCTCCGGGACAGCGAACACTGAAGCTTTCTTT.

This clone was picked up a small number of times. The chain has TRBV2 and TRBJ1-2; D gene ambiguous. Trimming shortened V by 6 bases and J by 2 bases, and 16 bases separated the two germline ends. There are 15 residues in the CDR3. Germline lookup yields CDR1 SNHLY and CDR2 FYNNEI. The CDR3 nucleotides are TGTGCCAGCAGAGAAACTTGGGGAGCCAACTATGGCTACACCTTC. Residues: CASRETWGANYGYTF.

This clone was counted between two and nine times. J is TRBJ1-1 and V is TRBV9; D is perhaps TRBD1 (6 bases). The V gene lost 0 bases and the J gene lost 5 bases, with 11 bases spanning the gap. The CDR3 is 14 amino acids. Germline CDR1 is SGDLS and CDR2 is YYNGEE. This CDR3 reads CASSVDQGKTEAFF. The CDR3 region has the DNA TGTGCCAGCAGCGTAGACCAGGGGAAGACTGAAGCTTTCTTT.

The sample holds a few counts of this clone. V and J are TRBV9 and TRBJ1-4; tentatively, D is TRBD1 (5 bases). The CDR3 loop spans 13 amino acids. Trimming shortened V by 3 bases and J by 7 bases, and 10 bases separated the two germline ends. CDR1 is SGDLS, CDR2 YYNGEE, per germline. The CDR3 protein is CASSGVGGEKLFF. In DNA, the CDR3 is TGTGCCAGCAGCGGTGTCGGGGGTGAAAAACTGTTTTTT.

This chain links TRBV10-3 with TRBJ1-2, with 7 positions matching TRBD1. The CDR3 spans 15 residues. Germline CDR1 ENHRY, CDR2 SYGVKD. J was trimmed by 8 bases and V by 2 bases; bases with no gene match: 11. CDR3: CAISEAGGLGNGYTF. The CDR3 DNA is TGTGCCATCAGTGAGGCAGGGGGTTTGGGTAACGGCTACACCTTC.

This rearrangement joins TRBV10-3 to TRBJ2-5; 9 bases match TRBD2. V gave up 0 bases and J gave up 3 bases; unmatched junction bases: 14. The CDR3 runs 19 residues. From germline, CDR1 is ENHRY and CDR2 SYGVKD. In nucleotides, the CDR3 is TGTGCCATCAGTGAGTCGATGGGTCGGGCTAGCGGGGCGGAAGAGACCCAGTACTTC. This sequence encodes CAISESMGRASGAEETQYF.

This clone was found many times. The identical CDR3 is also encoded by other nucleotide sequences in the sample. The chain couples TRBV30 to TRBJ2-5; D uncertain. V was shortened by 3 bases and J by 5 bases, with 7 bases between the two germline ends. Germline CDR1 and CDR2: GTSNPN and SVGIG (reference sequence). The CDR3 consists of 11 residues. The CDR3 nucleotides are TGTGCCTGGAGCGCCCGTGAGACCCAGTACTTC. This encodes CAWSARETQYF.

This clone has just a few counts. The chain employs TRBV30 and TRBJ2-2; D possibly corresponds to TRBD1 (7 bases). Per germline, CDR1 GTSNPN and CDR2 SVGIG (reference sequence). The CDR3 loop spans 14 amino acids. V was clipped by 2 bases and J by 16 bases, with 23 bases between them. CDR3: CAWSWDSAGIFRFF. For the CDR3, the DNA is TGTGCCTGGAGTTGGGACAGCGCGGGGATTTTTCGGTTTTTT.

This chain uses TRBV5-6 with TRBJ2-6; the D gene is possibly TRBD1 (5 bases). This CDR3 has 16 amino acids. In germline, CDR1 is SGHDT, CDR2 YYEEEE. Trimming shortened V by 0 bases and J by 0 bases, and 7 bases separated the two germline ends. In DNA form, the CDR3 reads TGTGCCAGCAGCTTGGTAGGGGCCTCTGGGGCCAACGTCCTGACTTTC. Amino acids: CASSLVGASGANVLTF.

In this sample, this clone turned up a few times. This chain connects TRBV5-1 to TRBJ2-1; D is uncertain. The CDR3 loop spans 16 amino acids. With 0 bases removed from V and 0 bases from J, the gap between germline ends came to 10 bases. Germline V lookup: CDR1 SGHRS, CDR2 YFSETQ. The CDR3 nucleotides are TGCGCCAGCAGCTTGGGTTCCTCCAGCTCCTACAATGAGCAGTTCTTC. Protein: CASSLGSSSSYNEQFF.

This clone was detected a few times. The chain recombines TRBV5-1 with TRBJ1-5; tentative D call: TRBD1 (6 bases). CDR1 is SGHRS, CDR2 YFSETQ, per germline. V was pared by 0 bases and J by 4 bases, with 11 bases between. CDR3 length: 15 amino acids. CDR3 DNA: TGCGCCAGCAGCTTGGAAGGACAGAGGAATCAGCCCCAGCATTTT. This codes for CASSLEGQRNQPQHF.

The chain uses TRBV19 and TRBJ2-5; a possible D gene is TRBD2 (6 bases). The CDR3 length is 12 residues. CDR1 and CDR2 from the germline V gene are LNHDA and SQIVND (reference sequence). The V end lost 9 bases, the J end lost 5 bases, and 13 bases lay between the germline ends. The DNA for the CDR3 is TGTGCCAGCAGTCATGGGGGGGAGACCCAGTACTTC. Its translation: CASSHGGETQYF.